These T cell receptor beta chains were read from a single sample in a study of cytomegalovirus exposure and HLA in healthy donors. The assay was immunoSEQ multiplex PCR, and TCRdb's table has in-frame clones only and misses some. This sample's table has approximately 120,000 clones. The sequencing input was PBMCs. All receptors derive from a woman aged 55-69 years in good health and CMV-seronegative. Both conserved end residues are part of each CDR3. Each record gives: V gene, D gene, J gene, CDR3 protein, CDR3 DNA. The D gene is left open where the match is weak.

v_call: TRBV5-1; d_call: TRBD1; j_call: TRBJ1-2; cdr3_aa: CASSSGQGYGYTF; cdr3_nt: TGCGCCAGCAGCTCGGGACAGGGTTATGGCTACACCTTC
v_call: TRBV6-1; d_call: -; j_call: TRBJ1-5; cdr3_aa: CASRRQDNQPQHF; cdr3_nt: TGTGCCAGCCGTCGGCAGGATAATCAGCCCCAGCATTTT
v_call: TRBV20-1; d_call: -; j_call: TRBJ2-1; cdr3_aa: CSAPYREQFF; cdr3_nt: TGCAGTGCCCCCTATCGTGAGCAGTTCTTC
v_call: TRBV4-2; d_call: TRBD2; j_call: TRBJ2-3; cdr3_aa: CASSQVLASDTDTQYF; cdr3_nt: TGTGCCAGCAGCCAAGTACTAGCGTCGGACACAGATACGCAGTATTTT
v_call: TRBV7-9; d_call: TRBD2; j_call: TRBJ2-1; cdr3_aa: CASRPRPGLANNEQFF; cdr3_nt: TGTGCCAGCAGACCACGACCGGGACTAGCCAACAATGAGCAGTTCTTC
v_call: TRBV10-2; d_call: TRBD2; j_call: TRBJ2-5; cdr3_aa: CASSVSGRGETQYF; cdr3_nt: TGCGCCAGCAGTGTTAGCGGGAGGGGGGAGACCCAGTACTTC
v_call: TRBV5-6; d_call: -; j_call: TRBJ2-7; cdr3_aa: CASSTNRVPPYEQYF; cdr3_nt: TGTGCCAGCAGCACGAACAGGGTACCCCCCTACGAGCAGTACTTC
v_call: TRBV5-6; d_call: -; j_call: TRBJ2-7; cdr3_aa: CASSFEREEQYF; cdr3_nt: TGTGCCAGCAGCTTTGAAAGGGAGGAGCAGTACTTC
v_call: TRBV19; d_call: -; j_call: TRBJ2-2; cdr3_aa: CASRILREGELFF; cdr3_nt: TGTGCCAGTAGAATCCTCCGGGAGGGGGAGCTGTTTTTT
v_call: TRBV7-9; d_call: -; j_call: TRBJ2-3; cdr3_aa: CASSRSGGVQPQYF; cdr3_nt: TGTGCCAGCAGCCGATCCGGAGGGGTTCAGCCCCAGTATTTT
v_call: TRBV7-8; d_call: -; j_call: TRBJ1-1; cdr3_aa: CASSLEPWGGLNTEAFF; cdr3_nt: TGTGCCAGCAGCTTAGAGCCCTGGGGGGGATTAAACACTGAAGCTTTCTTT
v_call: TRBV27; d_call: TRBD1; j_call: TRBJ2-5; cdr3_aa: CASSNRGETQYF; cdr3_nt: TGTGCCAGCAGTAACAGGGGTGAGACCCAGTACTTC
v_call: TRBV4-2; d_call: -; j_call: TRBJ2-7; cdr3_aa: CASSELEGSYEQYF; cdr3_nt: TGTGCCAGCAGCGAGCTAGAAGGCTCCTACGAGCAGTACTTC
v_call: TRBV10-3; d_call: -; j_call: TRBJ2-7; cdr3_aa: CAIGDTYEQYF; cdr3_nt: TGTGCCATCGGGGACACCTACGAGCAGTACTTC
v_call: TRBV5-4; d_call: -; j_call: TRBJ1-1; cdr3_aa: CASSYRNTEAFF; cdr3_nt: TGTGCCAGCAGCTACAGAAACACTGAAGCTTTCTTT
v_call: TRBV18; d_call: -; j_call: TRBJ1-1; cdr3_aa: CASSPNRLSMNTEAFF; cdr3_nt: TGTGCCAGCTCACCTAACAGGTTAAGTATGAACACTGAAGCTTTCTTT
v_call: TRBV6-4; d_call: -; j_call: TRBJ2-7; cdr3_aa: CASSDDRTSEQYF; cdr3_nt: TGTGCCAGCAGTGACGACAGGACCAGCGAGCAGTACTTC
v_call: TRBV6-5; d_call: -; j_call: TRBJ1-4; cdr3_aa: CASSYGGVANEKLFF; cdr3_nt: TGTGCCAGCAGTTACGGCGGTGTTGCAAATGAAAAACTGTTTTTT
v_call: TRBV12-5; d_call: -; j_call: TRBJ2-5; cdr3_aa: CASGLVLALGVAETQYF; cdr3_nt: TGTGCTAGTGGTTTGGTACTGGCATTAGGGGTCGCGGAGACCCAGTACTTC
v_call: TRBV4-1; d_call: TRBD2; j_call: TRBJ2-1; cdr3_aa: CASSQEGSSGGANEQFF; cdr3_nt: TGCGCCAGCAGCCAAGAAGGGAGTAGCGGGGGGGCCAATGAGCAGTTCTTC
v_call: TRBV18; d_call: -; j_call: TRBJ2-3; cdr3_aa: CASSLYTSDTQYF; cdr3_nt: TGTGCCAGCTCACTGTACACGTCAGATACGCAGTATTTT
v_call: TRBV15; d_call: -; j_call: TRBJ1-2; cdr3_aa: CATSRDLPGSNYGYTF; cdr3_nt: TGTGCCACCAGCAGAGATTTACCAGGGTCGAACTATGGCTACACCTTC
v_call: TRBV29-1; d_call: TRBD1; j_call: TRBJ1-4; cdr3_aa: CSAGDRENEKLFF; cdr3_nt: TGCAGCGCTGGGGACAGAGAAAATGAAAAACTGTTTTTT
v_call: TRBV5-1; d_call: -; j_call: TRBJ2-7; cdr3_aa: CASSLLGAGDEQYF; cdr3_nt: TGCGCCAGCAGCTTGTTGGGAGCTGGGGATGAGCAGTACTTC
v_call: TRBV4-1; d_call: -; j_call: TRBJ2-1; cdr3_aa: CASSQVGGTTKNEQFF; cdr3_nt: TGCGCCAGCAGCCAAGTGGGTGGTACTACCAAAAATGAGCAGTTCTTC
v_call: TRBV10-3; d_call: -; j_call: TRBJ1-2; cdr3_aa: CATLRTDSSNYGYTF; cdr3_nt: TGTGCCACCCTTCGAACTGACAGCTCTAACTATGGCTACACCTTC
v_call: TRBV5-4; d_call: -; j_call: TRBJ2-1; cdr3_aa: CASSPLGRGTPNEQFF; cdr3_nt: TGTGCCAGCAGCCCTTTGGGGCGGGGAACCCCAAATGAGCAGTTCTTC
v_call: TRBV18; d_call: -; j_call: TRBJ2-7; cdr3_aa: CASSPPRSYEQYF; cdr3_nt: TGTGCCAGCTCACCACCGAGATCCTACGAGCAGTACTTC
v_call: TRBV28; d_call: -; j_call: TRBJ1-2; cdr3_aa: CASSLPLESYGYTF; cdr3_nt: TGTGCCAGCAGTTTACCCCTGGAGAGCTATGGCTACACCTTC
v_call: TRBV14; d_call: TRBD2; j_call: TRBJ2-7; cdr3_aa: CASSPIRGLAGLHSYEQYF; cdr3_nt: TGTGCCAGCAGCCCCATAAGGGGACTAGCGGGACTACACTCCTACGAGCAGTACTTC
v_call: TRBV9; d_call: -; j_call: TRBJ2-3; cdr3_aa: CASSPGQLTDTQYF; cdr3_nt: TGTGCCAGCAGCCCAGGACAGCTCACAGATACGCAGTATTTT
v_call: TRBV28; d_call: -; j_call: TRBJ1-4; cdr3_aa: CASSIIGGRDEKLFF; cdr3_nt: TGTGCCAGCAGTATAATCGGGGGGCGAGATGAAAAACTGTTTTTT
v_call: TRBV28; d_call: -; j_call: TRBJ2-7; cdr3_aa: CASSLDGGYEQYF; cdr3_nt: TGTGCCAGCAGTTTGGACGGGGGCTACGAGCAGTACTTC
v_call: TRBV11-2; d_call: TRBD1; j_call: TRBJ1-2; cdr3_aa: CASSSSDRKAAPGGYTF; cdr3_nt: TGTGCCAGCAGCTCATCGGACAGGAAGGCGGCTCCAGGAGGCTACACCTTC
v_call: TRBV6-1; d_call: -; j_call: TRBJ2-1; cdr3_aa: CASSEELSSYNEQFF; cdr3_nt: TGTGCCAGCAGTGAAGAGCTGAGCTCCTACAATGAGCAGTTCTTC
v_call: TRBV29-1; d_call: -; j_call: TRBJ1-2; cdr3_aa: CSVGGGEGYGYTF; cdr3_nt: TGCAGCGTTGGGGGGGGCGAGGGCTATGGCTACACCTTC
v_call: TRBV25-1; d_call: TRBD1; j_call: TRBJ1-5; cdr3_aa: CASSGTGDFEPQHF; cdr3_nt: TGTGCCAGCTCCGGGACAGGGGATTTTGAGCCCCAGCATTTT
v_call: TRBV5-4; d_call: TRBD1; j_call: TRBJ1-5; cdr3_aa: CASSLGTGDQPQHF; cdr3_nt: TGTGCCAGCAGCTTGGGGACAGGGGATCAGCCCCAGCATTTT
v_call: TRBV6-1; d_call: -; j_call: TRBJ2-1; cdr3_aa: CASSEPGAKYEQFF; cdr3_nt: TGTGCCAGCAGTGAACCAGGGGCTAAGTATGAGCAGTTCTTC
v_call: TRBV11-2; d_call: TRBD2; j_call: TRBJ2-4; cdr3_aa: CASSFGPGGNIQYF; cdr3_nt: TGTGCCAGCAGCTTTGGACCGGGGGGTAACATTCAGTACTTC
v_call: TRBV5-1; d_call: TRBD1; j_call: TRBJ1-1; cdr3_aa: CASSPDRGGGTEAFF; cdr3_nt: TGCGCCAGCAGCCCGGACAGGGGCGGAGGGACTGAAGCTTTCTTT
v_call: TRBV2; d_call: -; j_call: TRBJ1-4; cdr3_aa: CASSGLEKLFF; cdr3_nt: TGTGCCAGCAGTGGACTCGAAAAACTGTTTTTT
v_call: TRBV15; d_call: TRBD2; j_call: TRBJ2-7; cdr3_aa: CATSWPSGESSYEQYF; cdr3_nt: TGTGCCACCAGCTGGCCTAGCGGGGAAAGCTCCTACGAGCAGTACTTC